This entry concerns a single TCR beta chain. What it binds is not known. V lost 4 bases, J lost 4 bases, and 10 bases lay in between. CDR3 length equals 12 residues. Per the germline V gene, CDR1 is SQVTM and CDR2 is ANQGSEA. These data are taken from a study of cytomegalovirus exposure and HLA in healthy donors. Primers: 60 Vbeta forward and 13 Jbeta reverse. Repertoires were generated with immunoSEQ multiplex PCR, while TCRdb's copy carries only in-frame clones and drops some. The sample lists 80,000 to 100,000 clones, around three quarters occurring once. Whole-study findings and limits: Most of the TCR beta V segments (in an earlier analysis) were productive either about 87% or about 30% of the time.

This chain links TRBV29-1 with TRBJ1-2; TRBD1 is a possible D gene (5 bases). This clonotype originated in a man younger than 45 in good health and CMV-seronegative. Sequencing was carried out using PBMCs. CDR3 protein: CSVVFRAYGYTF. Written as DNA, the CDR3 is TGCAGCGTTGTGTTCAGGGCCTATGGCTACACCTTC. Drawing the rest from reference TRBV29-1 and TRBJ1-2, the complete variable domain is SAVISQKPSRDICQRGTSLTIQCQVDSQVTMMFWYRQQPGQSLTLIATANQGSEATYESGFVIDKFPISRPNLTFSTLTVSNMSPEDSSIYLCSVVFRAYGYTFGSGTRLTVV.